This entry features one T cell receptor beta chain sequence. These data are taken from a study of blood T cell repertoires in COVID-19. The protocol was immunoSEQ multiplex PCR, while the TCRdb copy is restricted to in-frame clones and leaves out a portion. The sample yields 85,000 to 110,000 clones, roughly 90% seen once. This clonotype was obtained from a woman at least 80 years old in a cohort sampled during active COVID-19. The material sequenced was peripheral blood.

The CDR3 coding sequence is TGTGCCAGCTCACCAGGGACTAGTGGGAGGAATACGCAGTATTTT. Translation: CASSPGTSGRNTQYF. This sequence joins TRBV18 and TRBJ2-3, with 8 bases aligning to TRBD2. The CDR3 contains 15 residues. Looked up from germline, CDR1 is KGHSH and CDR2 is LQKENI. Trimming removed 2 bases from V and 7 bases from J; junction bases left unmatched: 8.